This T cell receptor (beta chain) was found in a study of post-analysis software for immune sequencing data. As for the study in general: Relapsing-remitting, secondary progressive and progressive-relapsing courses of multiple sclerosis were included. General study points: The normalized Chao1 diversity of multiple sclerosis patients was significantly lower than that of controls. Roughly five TRBV segments occurring more often in patients than controls included TRBV5-6, TRBV5-1 and TRBV20-1.

The CDR3 consists of 13 residues. Germline V gene data show CDR1 as SQVTM and CDR2 as ANQGSEA. V dropped 4 bases and J dropped 3 bases, with 10 bases sitting between them. This clonotype was detected ten times or more. Its antigen remains unidentified. Each TCR beta cDNA library carried unique molecular identifiers. Each sample of roughly 0.95 to 10 million input T cells yielded 500,000 or so cDNA molecules, so each molecule approximated one T cell. TCRdb ran MiXCR on the PCR reads and lists one entry per CDR3 protein. The sample shows some 190,000 distinct CDR3 sequences, 29% of them seen only once. Source material: blood. The source of this sequence is a girl between 2 and 17 years old with multiple sclerosis. The chain employs TRBV29-1 and TRBJ2-1; D is ambiguous. CDR3 in amino acids: CSVAWYNYNEQFF. Written as DNA, the CDR3 is TGCAGCGTTGCGTGGTATAACTACAATGAGCAGTTCTTC.